These T cell receptor beta chains were read from a single sample in a study of blood T cells in healthy people across ages. One entry per CDR3 protein, called by TCRdb with MiXCR from the 5' RACE reads. The data contain about 730,000 distinct CDR3 sequences, roughly 41% of them singletons. Sequencing used blood. The receptor set was obtained from a woman aged 55-69 years in good health. Both conserved end residues are part of each CDR3. Fields, in order: CDR3 length, D gene, V gene, J gene, clone size, CDR3 DNA, CDR3 protein. D genes are given only for firm matches. Clone size appears in some rows only: once, few, many, or a class for an expanded clone.

CDR3 length: 14
D gene: -
V gene: TRBV20-1
J gene: TRBJ2-5
clone size: few
CDR3 DNA: TGCAGTGCCTCCCGAAGTGTGACTAGAGAGACCCAGTACTTC
CDR3 protein: CSASRSVTRETQYF

CDR3 length: 14
D gene: TRBD1
V gene: TRBV20-1
J gene: TRBJ2-1
clone size: -
CDR3 DNA: TGCAGTGCTAGAGGATTAGGGACAGACAATGAGCAGTTCTTC
CDR3 protein: CSARGLGTDNEQFF

CDR3 length: 14
D gene: TRBD1
V gene: TRBV10-3
J gene: TRBJ1-2
clone size: -
CDR3 DNA: TGTGCCATCAGAGCCGGGACAGGAAACTATGGCTACACCTTC
CDR3 protein: CAIRAGTGNYGYTF

CDR3 length: 14
D gene: TRBD2
V gene: TRBV10-3
J gene: TRBJ2-1
clone size: many
CDR3 DNA: TGTGCCATCAGCCCGGGAGGTGTCCAGAATGAGCAGTTCTTC
CDR3 protein: CAISPGGVQNEQFF

CDR3 length: 15
D gene: TRBD1
V gene: TRBV7-2
J gene: TRBJ2-7
clone size: -
CDR3 DNA: TGTGCCAGCAGGGAACCCGAGACAGGGCCTTACGAGCAGTACTTC
CDR3 protein: CASREPETGPYEQYF

CDR3 length: 16
D gene: -
V gene: TRBV5-6
J gene: TRBJ1-1
clone size: -
CDR3 DNA: TGTGCCAGCAGCTCGCCCGTGGGTAGGGTGAACACTGAAGCTTTCTTT
CDR3 protein: CASSSPVGRVNTEAFF

CDR3 length: 15
D gene: -
V gene: TRBV9
J gene: TRBJ2-1
clone size: -
CDR3 DNA: TGTGCCAGCAGCGTAGAGGGGGATCAGTACAGTGAGCAGTTCTTC
CDR3 protein: CASSVEGDQYSEQFF

CDR3 length: 16
D gene: -
V gene: TRBV7-3
J gene: TRBJ2-6
clone size: -
CDR3 DNA: TGTGCCAGCAGCTCGAACAGGGTGGGTGGGGCCAACGTCCTGACTTTC
CDR3 protein: CASSSNRVGGANVLTF

CDR3 length: 11
D gene: -
V gene: TRBV28
J gene: TRBJ1-1
clone size: -
CDR3 DNA: TGTGCCAGCAGTTCCCCAGGGGAAGCTTTCTTT
CDR3 protein: CASSSPGEAFF

CDR3 length: 12
D gene: -
V gene: TRBV20-1
J gene: TRBJ1-4
clone size: few
CDR3 DNA: TGCAGTGCTAGTCCCGAAAATGAAAAACTGTTTTTT
CDR3 protein: CSASPENEKLFF